The text below deals with one TCR beta chain. The method was immunoSEQ multiplex PCR; TCRdb's version includes in-frame clones alone and lacks a portion of them. The sample holds around 16,000 clones, approximately 70% seen once. The sample belongs to a study of tumor-infiltrating lymphocytes in localized non-small cell lung cancer. This sequence was found in a human donor with non-small cell lung cancer. What was sequenced was lung tumor tissue.

In DNA, the CDR3 is TGTGCCAGCAGCCCTGGCGGGAGTAAAGAGACCCAGTACTTC. As protein: CASSPGGSKETQYF. This rearrangement joins TRBV5-4 to TRBJ2-5; 7 nucleotides match TRBD2. Germline CDR1 reads SGHNT; CDR2 reads YYREEE (reference sequence). CDR3 length equals 14 residues. V lost 4 bases and J lost 3; bases outside the gene matches: 6.